A selection of T cell receptor beta chains follows, all from one sample in a study of OX40 agonist ivuxolimab in advanced cancers. Profiled with immunoSEQ multiplex PCR; TCRdb holds only in-frame clones, not every one. The data show around 60,000 clones, 91% seen once. Sample: CD4+ or CD8+ T cells sorted from blood, taken in a trial of the OX40 agonist ivuxolimab. These TCRs come from an adult with an advanced solid tumor such as melanoma, head and neck, liver or kidney cancer. Both conserved end residues are part of each CDR3. The order of the fields is clone size, D gene, J gene, V gene, CDR3 protein, CDR3 DNA. D genes are given only for firm matches. Some rows have no size entry. The others give once, few or many, or a class for an expanded clone.

>-|-|TRBJ1-6|TRBV19
CASSWETRSRNSPLHF
TGTGCCAGTAGTTGGGAAACCCGGTCGCGGAATTCACCCCTCCACTTT
>-|TRBD1|TRBJ2-1|TRBV4-1
CASSQEERGRGYNEQFF
TGCGCCAGCAGCCAAGAGGAAAGGGGGCGAGGTTACAATGAGCAGTTCTTC
>-|-|TRBJ2-5|TRBV4-2
CASSPRVAQQETQYF
TGTGCCAGCAGCCCCAGGGTAGCTCAACAAGAGACCCAGTACTTC
>-|TRBD1|TRBJ2-7|TRBV5-6
CASSLDPGTGSHEQYF
TGTGCCAGCAGCTTGGACCCCGGGACAGGGAGCCACGAGCAGTACTTC
>-|-|TRBJ1-5|TRBV28
CASSPGTRSNQPQHF
TGTGCCAGCAGTCCCGGGACAAGGAGCAATCAGCCCCAGCATTTT
>-|TRBD2|TRBJ2-7|TRBV19
CASSASGGPFEQYF
TGTGCCAGTAGTGCAAGCGGGGGGCCCTTCGAGCAGTACTTC
>-|TRBD2|TRBJ2-1|TRBV27
CASSTPSGGYDEQFF
TGTGCCAGCAGTACCCCTAGCGGGGGTTACGATGAGCAGTTCTTC
>-|-|TRBJ2-3|TRBV11-2
CASVAPRHPLPTDTQYF
TGTGCCTCCGTGGCCCCGAGACATCCCTTACCCACAGATACGCAGTATTTT
>-|-|TRBJ2-3|TRBV20-1
CSASQGDTQYF
TGCAGTGCTAGCCAGGGGGATACGCAGTATTTT
>-|-|TRBJ1-2|TRBV4-1
CASSQDDRNYGYTF
TGCGCCAGCAGCCAAGATGATCGTAACTATGGCTACACCTTC
>-|TRBD1|TRBJ1-1|TRBV12-5
CASGSGTGGEAFF
TGTGCTAGTGGTTCCGGGACAGGGGGCGAAGCTTTCTTT
>-|-|TRBJ2-7|TRBV4-3
CASSQEVSGETYEQYF
TGCGCCAGCAGCCAAGAAGTGTCAGGGGAAACCTACGAGCAGTACTTC
>-|-|TRBJ2-5|TRBV2
CASSELGGETQYF
TGTGCCAGCAGTGAACTCGGCGGAGAGACCCAGTACTTC
>-|-|TRBJ1-4|TRBV18
CASSPTGTNEKLFF
TGTGCCAGCTCACCCACTGGGACTAATGAAAAACTGTTTTTT
>few|TRBD2|TRBJ2-7|TRBV7-2
CASSFGAGGTPYEQYF
TGTGCCAGCAGCTTTGGTGCGGGGGGAACCCCCTACGAGCAGTACTTC
>-|-|TRBJ2-2|TRBV5-1
CASSSLGGPGELFF
TGCGCCAGCAGCTCCCTAGGAGGGCCCGGGGAGCTGTTTTTT
>-|-|TRBJ2-3|TRBV29-1
CSVEDRGMGHSTDTQYF
TGCAGCGTTGAAGATCGGGGTATGGGGCACAGCACAGATACGCAGTATTTT
>-|-|TRBJ2-1|TRBV9
CASSGSSPVGTGTTSSSYNEQFF
TGTGCCAGCAGCGGTAGTAGTCCCGTGGGGACCGGGACGACTTCTAGCTCCTACAATGAGCAGTTCTTC
>-|-|TRBJ2-7|TRBV6-6
CASSAGPSYEQYF
TGTGCCAGCAGTGCAGGGCCCTCCTACGAGCAGTACTTC
>-|TRBD1|TRBJ2-2|TRBV2
CASSRSRQGNTGELFF
TGTGCCAGCAGTCGAAGCCGACAGGGGAACACCGGAGAGCTGTTTTTT
>-|-|TRBJ2-2|TRBV19
CASSIQSGSNTGELFF
TGTGCCAGTAGTATACAATCCGGGAGCAACACCGGGGAGCTGTTTTTT
>-|TRBD2|TRBJ2-3|TRBV19
CASTTSGSATQYF
TGTGCCAGTACGACTAGCGGGAGCGCTACGCAGTATTTT
>-|-|TRBJ2-7|TRBV7-9
CASSFGRAAAEYF
TGTGCCAGCAGTTTTGGACGGGCGGCGGCTGAGTACTTC
>-|TRBD1|TRBJ1-6|TRBV6-5
CASGQANSPLHF
TGTGCCAGCGGACAGGCAAATTCACCCCTCCACTTT
>-|-|TRBJ2-1|TRBV19
CASSMVGLGLIHEQFF
TGTGCCAGTAGTATGGTGGGACTTGGTTTAATCCATGAGCAGTTCTTC
>-|-|TRBJ2-5|TRBV28
CASGRGGKETQYF
TGTGCCAGCGGTCGTGGCGGGAAAGAGACCCAGTACTTC
>-|TRBD1|TRBJ1-5|TRBV19
CASSTGQGFNQPQHF
TGTGCCAGTAGTACGGGACAGGGCTTCAATCAGCCCCAGCATTTT
>-|-|TRBJ1-2|TRBV9
CASSVAPGYYGYTF
TGTGCCAGCAGCGTAGCTCCGGGTTACTATGGCTACACCTTC
>once|-|TRBJ1-5|TRBV5-6
CASSAGGDSNQPQHF
TGTGCCAGCAGCGCCGGAGGTGATAGCAATCAGCCCCAGCATTTT
>-|TRBD1|TRBJ2-7|TRBV7-2
CASSPTPGQGSYEQYF
TGTGCCAGCAGCCCGACCCCGGGACAGGGGTCTTACGAGCAGTACTTC
>-|-|TRBJ2-5|TRBV30
CAWSRAALGTTQYF
TGTGCCTGGAGTAGGGCGGCCTTGGGGACGACCCAGTACTTC
>-|TRBD1|TRBJ2-1|TRBV6-6
CASGSGQGMTEQFF
TGTGCCAGCGGTTCGGGACAGGGGATGACTGAGCAGTTCTTC
>-|TRBD2|TRBJ2-1|TRBV25-1
CASSQEGLAGVRHQFF
TGTGCCAGCAGTCAAGAGGGACTAGCGGGGGTTAGACATCAGTTCTTC
>-|TRBD2|TRBJ2-1|TRBV9
CASSVVPGGGRVSEQFF
TGTGCCAGCAGCGTAGTCCCTGGCGGGGGTCGGGTTAGTGAGCAGTTCTTC
>-|-|TRBJ2-7|TRBV11-2
CASSLGTGAFYEQYF
TGTGCCAGCAGCTTGGGGACGGGGGCCTTCTACGAGCAGTACTTC
>-|-|TRBJ2-5|TRBV10-2
CASSEGLQFLWQETQYF
TGCGCCAGCAGTGAGGGGCTCCAGTTCTTATGGCAAGAGACCCAGTACTTC
>-|-|TRBJ1-3|TRBV30
CAWIGQGGNTIYF
TGTGCCTGGATTGGTCAGGGAGGAAACACCATATATTTT
>-|-|TRBJ1-2|TRBV7-2
CASSLGIYGYTF
TGTGCCAGCAGCTTAGGTATCTATGGCTACACCTTC
>once|-|TRBJ2-7|TRBV5-1
CASSPNTGYSYEQYF
TGCGCCAGCAGCCCCAACACCGGGTACTCCTACGAGCAGTACTTC
>-|-|TRBJ1-2|TRBV5-6
CASSLRGDRNYGYTF
TGTGCCAGCAGCTTGAGGGGAGACAGGAACTATGGCTACACCTTC
>once|TRBD2|TRBJ2-2|TRBV27
CASSFLTSGYGELFF
TGTGCCAGCAGTTTTCTCACTAGCGGGTACGGGGAGCTGTTTTTT
>-|-|TRBJ2-3|TRBV19
CASANLDTQYF
TGTGCTAGCGCGAATTTGGATACGCAGTATTTT
>-|TRBD1|TRBJ2-1|TRBV4-2
CASSQDWTGALNEQFF
TGTGCCAGCAGCCAAGATTGGACAGGGGCCCTCAATGAGCAGTTCTTC
>-|-|TRBJ2-3|TRBV29-1
CSVGLTRTDTQYF
TGCAGCGTTGGGCTTACCCGCACAGATACGCAGTATTTT
>-|TRBD1|TRBJ1-4|TRBV30
CAWAGTANEKLFF
TGTGCCTGGGCCGGGACAGCAAATGAAAAACTGTTTTTT
>-|TRBD2|TRBJ2-1|TRBV7-3
CASSVAGVNYNEQFF
TGTGCCAGCAGCGTTGCGGGAGTCAACTACAATGAGCAGTTCTTC
>-|-|TRBJ2-1|TRBV7-3
CASSLTDTSYNEQFF
TGTGCCAGCAGCTTAACGGACACCTCCTACAATGAGCAGTTCTTC
>-|TRBD1|TRBJ2-2|TRBV2
CASRPGGFGTGELFF
TGTGCCAGCAGGCCAGGGGGTTTCGGCACCGGGGAGCTGTTTTTT